This TCR beta chain was recovered during a study of blood T cell repertoires in COVID-19. Study at large: There were acute and convalescent COVID-19 samples, and they came from the United States, Italy and Spain. PBMCs, B-cell-depleted T cells, or T cells were the source of the cDNA or gDNA that made up the material.

CDR3 length: 16 amino acids. Germline loops: CDR1 MNHEY, CDR2 SMNVEV (reference sequence). V lost 3 bases to trimming and J lost 6 bases, with 17 bases between them. In the original processing: Estimated nucleated cell counts came from reference gene primer amplification. This table comes from immunoSEQ multiplex PCR, and its TCRdb copy is limited to in-frame clones, with some not included. V and J calls and clone size are given by that table; D and trimming were obtained from the DNA. This sample has over 70,000 clones, with roughly 83% found just once. V and J are TRBV27 and TRBJ1-4, with a tentative D call TRBD1 (6 bases). The TCR comes from a man aged 30 to 39 with COVID-19, enrolled during active disease. Sample: peripheral blood. The CDR3: CASSFPPAGAYEKLFF. The CDR3 coding sequence is TGTGCCAGCAGTTTCCCTCCCGCAGGGGCGTATGAAAAACTGTTTTTT.